This T cell receptor beta chain was documented in a study of cytomegalovirus exposure and HLA in healthy donors. Study information: According to later analysis, the same platform produced the approximately 120 validation and over 600 first-cohort repertoires.

Measured with immunoSEQ multiplex PCR; TCRdb has only the in-frame clones, and not every one. In the table there are 250,000 to 350,000 clones, around 89% of which are singletons. In germline, CDR1 is LNHNV, CDR2 YYDKDF (reference sequence). The CDR3 is 17 amino acids. V was pared by 6 bases and J by 5 bases, with 12 bases of the junction left unmatched. The sample consisted of PBMCs. The chain has TRBV15 and TRBJ2-5; 13 bases align to TRBD2. The receptor was derived from a woman younger than 30 in good health and CMV-seronegative. The CDR3 nucleotides read TGTGCCACCAGAGGGAGGTGGGGACTAGCGGGATTGGAGACCCAGTACTTC. It translates to CATRGRWGLAGLETQYF.